Here is one T cell receptor beta chain with its context. The antigen is not known. The data derive from a study of cytomegalovirus exposure and HLA in healthy donors. Notes on the study in general: Later on, a genetic analysis was performed. It linked a missense variant in DCLRE1C with V- and J-gene trimming of TCR beta. A previous analysis found most TCR beta V segments productive roughly 87% or roughly 30% of the time.

Germline V CDR1 and CDR2: KGHSH, LQKENI. The V segment lost 0 bases and the J segment 12 bases; nucleotides outside the gene matches: 7. The CDR3 spans 14 residues. Amplification used 60 Vbeta primers and 13 Jbeta primers. The repertoire was sequenced with immunoSEQ multiplex PCR; TCRdb's copy has only in-frame clones and lacks some. The sample has 150,000 to 200,000 clones; roughly 85% are singletons. The TCR originated in a man aged 50-59 years in good health and CMV-seropositive. Sequenced input: PBMCs. The gene calls are TRBV18 and TRBJ2-1, with 8 positions matching TRBD1. CDR3 protein: CASSPPNLGTGQFF. The CDR3 coding sequence is TGTGCCAGCTCACCACCGAATTTAGGGACAGGGCAGTTCTTC.